The clone carrying this T cell receptor (beta chain) was counted a few times. Its target is unknown. TCRdb redid the calling of the 5' RACE reads with MiXCR, one entry per CDR3 protein. The table includes about 32,000 distinct CDR3 sequences, more than 20% detected once. The sorted Tregs were CD4+CD25+CD127-/low cells. General study points: In terms of TCR gene usage, tumor memory CD4+ T cells clustered together with blood and lymph node memory CD4+ cells, as well as with lymph node naive CD4+ cells.

The CDR3 runs 14 residues. Germline V gene data show CDR1 as MNHNS and CDR2 as SASEGT. The V gene lost 6 bases and the J gene lost 4 bases, with 15 bases spanning the gap. Sequencing input: tumor-infiltrating Tregs sorted from the breast tumor. This receptor was identified in a female donor with breast cancer. The rearrangement uses TRBV6-1 and TRBJ1-1; D is perhaps TRBD1 (5 bases). The CDR3 DNA sequence: TGTGCCAGCAGGGAGACAGCTTTCGTCACTGAAGCTTTCTTT. Amino acid sequence: CASRETAFVTEAFF.